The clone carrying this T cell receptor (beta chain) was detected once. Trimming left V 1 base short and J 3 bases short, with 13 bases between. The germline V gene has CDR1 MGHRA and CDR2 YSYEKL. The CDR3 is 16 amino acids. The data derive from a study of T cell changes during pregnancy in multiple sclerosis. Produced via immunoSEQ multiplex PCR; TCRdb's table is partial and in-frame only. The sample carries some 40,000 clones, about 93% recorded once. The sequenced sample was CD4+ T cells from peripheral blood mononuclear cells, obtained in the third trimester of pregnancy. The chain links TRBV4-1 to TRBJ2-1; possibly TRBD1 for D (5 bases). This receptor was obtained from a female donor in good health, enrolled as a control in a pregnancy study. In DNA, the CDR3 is TGCGCCAGCAGCCAAGCGCAGGGTGCTTTCTACAATGAGCAGTTCTTC. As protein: CASSQAQGAFYNEQFF.